One sample yielded the 10 T cell receptor beta chains listed below, sequenced in a study of blood T cell repertoires in COVID-19. The table came from immunoSEQ multiplex PCR; TCRdb's copy has only in-frame clones and leaves some out. The data contain roughly 140,000 clones, 80% of them singletons. Sequencing was done on a sample of peripheral blood. These receptors were obtained from an older man who had recovered from COVID-19.

The chain has TRBV20-1 and TRBJ2-5; D uncertain. Germline V gives CDR1 DFQATT, CDR2 SNEGSKA (reference sequence). The CDR3 sequence is 10 residues long. Trimming left V 6 bases short and J 4 bases short, with 6 bases between. In DNA form, the CDR3 reads TGCAGTGCAGTTAGAGAGACCCAGTACTTC. Encoded protein: CSAVRETQYF.

The chain joins TRBV9 to TRBJ2-1; D might be TRBD2 (6 bases). CDR3 size: 14 residues. V lost 6 bases, J lost 4 bases, and 14 bases lay in between. Looked up from germline, CDR1 is SGDLS and CDR2 is YYNGEE. CDR3 in amino acids: CASNAGYPYNEQFF. In DNA form, the CDR3 reads TGTGCCAGCAACGCGGGGTACCCGTACAATGAGCAGTTCTTC.

The chain combines TRBV6-5 with TRBJ1-6; no reliable D call. This CDR3 has 15 residues. CDR1 is MNHEY, CDR2 SVGAGI, per germline. The V gene lost 0 bases and the J gene lost 7 bases, with 10 bases spanning the gap. The CDR3 region is CASSYSNSNNSPLHF. Written as DNA, the CDR3 is TGTGCCAGCAGTTACTCGAACAGTAACAATTCACCCCTCCACTTT.

V is TRBV3-1 (or the pseudogene TRBV3-2) and J is TRBJ2-2, with D uncertain. V was pared by 0 bases and J by 5 bases, with 4 bases between. The CDR3 extends over 13 amino acids. The germline V gene has CDR1 LGHDT and CDR2 YNNKEL (reference sequence). CDR3 nucleotide sequence: TGTGCCAGCAGCCAAGAACGGACCGGGGAGCTGTTTTTT. It codes for CASSQERTGELFF.

This clone appeared many times. The chain employs TRBV6-4 and TRBJ2-1; D is possibly TRBD2 (6 bases). The CDR3 has 13 amino acids. Germline V CDR1 and CDR2: MRHNA, SNTAGT. The germline V and J ends were trimmed by 5 bases and 8 bases, with 13 bases remaining between them. CDR3 region: CASSLAGGDEQFF. The CDR3, as DNA: TGTGCCAGCAGTCTGGCCGGAGGGGATGAGCAGTTCTTC.

A few counts support this clone. The gene calls are TRBV27 and TRBJ2-7; D may be TRBD2 (6 bases). V lost 6 bases and J 0 bases, leaving 21 bases between the germline ends. This CDR3 has 17 amino acids. The germline V gene encodes CDR1 MNHEY and CDR2 SMNVEV (reference sequence). CDR3 bases: TGTGCCAGCAGGATGAGAGCCGGGACTGCGGGCTCCTACGAGCAGTACTTC. Protein product: CASRMRAGTAGSYEQYF.

This clone was counted a few times. The chain joins TRBV2 to TRBJ2-7; TRBD2 might be the D (6 bases). From germline, CDR1 is SNHLY and CDR2 FYNNEI. Trimming cost V 6 bases and J 3 bases, with 9 bases left between them. The CDR3 spans 12 residues. The chain's CDR3 is CASRRGDYEQYF. CDR3 sequence (DNA): TGTGCCAGCAGGCGGGGAGACTACGAGCAGTACTTC.

The J gene is TRBJ2-2, the V gene TRBV2; perhaps TRBD2 as D (5 bases). CDR3 length equals 16 residues. Germline V gives CDR1 SNHLY, CDR2 FYNNEI. V was clipped by 8 bases and J by 0 bases, with 16 bases between them. CDR3 bases: TGTGCCAGCGGCCCAGCGGAGACTCCGAACACCGGGGAGCTGTTTTTT. This codes for CASGPAETPNTGELFF.

The chain links TRBV5-1 to TRBJ2-7; TRBD2 agrees at 13 bases. Germline CDR1 and CDR2: SGHRS and YFSETQ. The ends lost 4 bases at V and 7 bases at J; junction bases unmatched: 8. The CDR3 covers 15 residues. The CDR3 sequence is CASSLGLAGVSEQYF. CDR3 sequence (DNA): TGCGCCAGCAGCCTAGGACTAGCGGGAGTCAGTGAGCAGTACTTC. Complete variable domain (other parts from reference TRBV5-1 and TRBJ2-7): KAGVTQTPRYLIKTRGQQVTLSCSPISGHRSVSWYQQTPGQGLQFLFEYFSETQRNKGNFPGRFSGRQFSNSRSEMNVSTLELGDSALYLCASSLGLAGVSEQYFGPGTRLTVT.

V is TRBV6-2 or TRBV6-3 and J is TRBJ1-2; the match to TRBD1 covers 12 bases. This CDR3 comprises 17 residues. CDR1 is MNHEY and CDR2 is SVGEGT in the germline V gene. V was clipped by 0 bases and J by 7 bases; unmatched bases: 9. CDR3 DNA: TGTGCCAGCAGTTACTCTCCAACCGGGACAGGGGGCCCTGGCTACACCTTC. Its translation is CASSYSPTGTGGPGYTF.